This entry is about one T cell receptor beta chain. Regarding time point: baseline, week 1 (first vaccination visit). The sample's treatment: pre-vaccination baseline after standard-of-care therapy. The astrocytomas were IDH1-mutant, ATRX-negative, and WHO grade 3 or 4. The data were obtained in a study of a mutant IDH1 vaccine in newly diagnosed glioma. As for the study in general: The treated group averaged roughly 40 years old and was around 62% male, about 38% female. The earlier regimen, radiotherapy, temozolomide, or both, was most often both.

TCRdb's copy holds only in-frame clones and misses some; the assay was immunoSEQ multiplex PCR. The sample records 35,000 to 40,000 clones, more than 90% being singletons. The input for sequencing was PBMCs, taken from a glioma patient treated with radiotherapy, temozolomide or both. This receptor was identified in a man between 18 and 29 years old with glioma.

CDR3 in amino acids: CASTPLSMNTEAFF. The CDR3 DNA follows: TGTGCCAGCACCCCTCTGTCAATGAACACTGAAGCTTTCTTT. The chain recombines TRBV19 with TRBJ1-1; D ambiguous. CDR3 length equals 14 residues. Germline CDR1 is LNHDA and CDR2 is SQIVND (reference sequence). V lost 9 bases and J 0 bases, leaving 14 bases between the germline ends.